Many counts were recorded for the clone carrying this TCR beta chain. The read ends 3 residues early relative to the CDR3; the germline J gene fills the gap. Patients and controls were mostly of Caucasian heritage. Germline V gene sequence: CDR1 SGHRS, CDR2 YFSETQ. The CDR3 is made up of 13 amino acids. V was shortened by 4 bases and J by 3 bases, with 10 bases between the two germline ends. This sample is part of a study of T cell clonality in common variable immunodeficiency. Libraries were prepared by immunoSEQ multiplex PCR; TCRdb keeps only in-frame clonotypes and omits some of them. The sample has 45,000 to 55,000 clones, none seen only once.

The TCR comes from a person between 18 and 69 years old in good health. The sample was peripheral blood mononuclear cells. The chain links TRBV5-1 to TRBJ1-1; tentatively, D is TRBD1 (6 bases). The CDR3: CASSITGYTEAFF. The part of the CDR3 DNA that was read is TGCGCCAGCAGCATTACAGGGTACACTGAA.